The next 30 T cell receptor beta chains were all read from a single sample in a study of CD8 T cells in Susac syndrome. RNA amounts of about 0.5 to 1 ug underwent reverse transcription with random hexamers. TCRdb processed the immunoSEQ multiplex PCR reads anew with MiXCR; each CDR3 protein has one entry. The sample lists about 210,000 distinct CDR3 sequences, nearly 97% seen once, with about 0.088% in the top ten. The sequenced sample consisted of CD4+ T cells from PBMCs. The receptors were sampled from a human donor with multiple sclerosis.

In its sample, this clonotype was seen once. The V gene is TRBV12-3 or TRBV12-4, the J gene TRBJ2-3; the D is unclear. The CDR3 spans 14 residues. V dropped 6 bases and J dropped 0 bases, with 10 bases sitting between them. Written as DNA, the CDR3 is TGTGCCAGCAGCCTAACCCTGAGCACAGATACGCAGTATTTT. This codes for CASSLTLSTDTQYF.

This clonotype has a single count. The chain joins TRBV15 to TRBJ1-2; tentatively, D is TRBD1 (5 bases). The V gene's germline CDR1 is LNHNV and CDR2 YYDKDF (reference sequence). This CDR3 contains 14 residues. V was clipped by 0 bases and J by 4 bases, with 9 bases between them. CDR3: CATSRDQGGYGYTF. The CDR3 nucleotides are TGTGCCACCAGCAGAGACCAGGGTGGCTATGGCTACACCTTC.

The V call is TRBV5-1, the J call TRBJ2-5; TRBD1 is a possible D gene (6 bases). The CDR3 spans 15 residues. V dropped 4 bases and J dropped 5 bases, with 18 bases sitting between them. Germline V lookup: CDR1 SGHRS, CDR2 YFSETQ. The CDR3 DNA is TGCGCCAGCAGCCGAACAGGGCCCGAGGGGGAGACCCAGTACTTC. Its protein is CASSRTGPEGETQYF.

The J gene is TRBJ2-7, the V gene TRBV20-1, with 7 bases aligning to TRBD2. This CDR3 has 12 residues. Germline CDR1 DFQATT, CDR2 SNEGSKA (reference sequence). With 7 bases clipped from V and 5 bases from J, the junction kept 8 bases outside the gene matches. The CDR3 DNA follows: TGCAGTGGTAGCGGGCGTAGGAACGAGCAGTACTTC. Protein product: CSGSGRRNEQYF.

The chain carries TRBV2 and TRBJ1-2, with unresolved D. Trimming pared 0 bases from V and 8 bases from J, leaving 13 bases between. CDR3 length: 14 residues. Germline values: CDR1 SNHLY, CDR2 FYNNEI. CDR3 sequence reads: CASSEALRPQGYTF. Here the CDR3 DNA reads TGTGCCAGCAGTGAAGCGCTTAGGCCCCAAGGCTACACCTTC.

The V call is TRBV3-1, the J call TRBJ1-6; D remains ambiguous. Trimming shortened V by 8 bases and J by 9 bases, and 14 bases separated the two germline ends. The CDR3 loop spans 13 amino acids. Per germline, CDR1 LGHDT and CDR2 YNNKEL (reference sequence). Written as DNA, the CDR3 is TGTGCCAGCCGGAGCGTCCAGACTTCACCCCTCCACTTT. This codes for CASRSVQTSPLHF.

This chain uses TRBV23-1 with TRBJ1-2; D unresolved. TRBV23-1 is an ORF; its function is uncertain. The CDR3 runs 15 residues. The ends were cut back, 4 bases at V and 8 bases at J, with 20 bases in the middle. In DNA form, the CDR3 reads TGCGCCAGCAGTCCCGCCCCCCCAGCAAATAGGGGCTACACCTTC. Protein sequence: CASSPAPPANRGYTF.

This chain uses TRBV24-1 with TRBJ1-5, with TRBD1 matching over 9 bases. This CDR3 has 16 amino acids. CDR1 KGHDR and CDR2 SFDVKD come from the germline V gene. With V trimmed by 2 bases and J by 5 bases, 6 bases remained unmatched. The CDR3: CATSDSLDRGDQPQHF. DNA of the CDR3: TGTGCCACCAGTGATTCCCTGGACAGGGGAGATCAGCCCCAGCATTTT.

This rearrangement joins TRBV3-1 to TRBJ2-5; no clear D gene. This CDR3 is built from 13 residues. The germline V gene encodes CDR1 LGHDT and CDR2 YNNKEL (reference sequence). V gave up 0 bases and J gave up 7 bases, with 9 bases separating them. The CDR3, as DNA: TGTGCCAGCAGCCAAGAAGGACGCGGGACCCAGTACTTC. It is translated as CASSQEGRGTQYF.

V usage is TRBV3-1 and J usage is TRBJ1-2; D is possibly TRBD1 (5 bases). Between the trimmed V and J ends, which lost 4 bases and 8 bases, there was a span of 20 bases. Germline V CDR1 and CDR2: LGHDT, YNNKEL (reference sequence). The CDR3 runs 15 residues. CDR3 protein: CASSPRDGTKGGYTF. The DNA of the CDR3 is TGTGCCAGCAGCCCTCGGGACGGAACCAAGGGGGGCTACACCTTC. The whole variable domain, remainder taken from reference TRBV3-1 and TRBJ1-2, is DTAVSQTPKYLVTQMGNDKSIKCEQNLGHDTMYWYKQDSKKFLKIMFSYNNKELIINETVPNRFSPKSPDKAHLNLHINSLELGDSAVYFCASSPRDGTKGGYTFGSGTRLTVV.

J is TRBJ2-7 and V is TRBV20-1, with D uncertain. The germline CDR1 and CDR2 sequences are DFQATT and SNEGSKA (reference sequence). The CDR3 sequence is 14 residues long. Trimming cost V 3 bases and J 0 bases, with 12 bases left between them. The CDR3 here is CSASAPTNSYEQYF. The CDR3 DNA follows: TGCAGTGCTAGTGCCCCTACCAACTCCTACGAGCAGTACTTC.

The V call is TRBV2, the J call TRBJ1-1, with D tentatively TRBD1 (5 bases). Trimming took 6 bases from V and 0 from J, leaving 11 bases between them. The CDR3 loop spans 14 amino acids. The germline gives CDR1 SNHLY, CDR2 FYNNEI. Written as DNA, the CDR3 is TGTGCCAGCAGCGAACTGACAGTGAACACTGAAGCTTTCTTT. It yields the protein CASSELTVNTEAFF.

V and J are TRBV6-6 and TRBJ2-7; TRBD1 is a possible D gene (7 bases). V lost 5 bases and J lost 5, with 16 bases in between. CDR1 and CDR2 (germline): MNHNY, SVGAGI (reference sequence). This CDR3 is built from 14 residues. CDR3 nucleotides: TGTGCCAGCAGTGCCAGGGGGAGGTTGGACGAGCAGTACTTC. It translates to CASSARGRLDEQYF.

The DNA for the CDR3 is TGCAGCGCCATAAGACACAGGGAAGGGACCTACGAGCAGTACTTC. This encodes CSAIRHREGTYEQYF. The chain combines TRBV29-1 with TRBJ2-7; a possible D gene is TRBD1 (6 bases). V was pared by 7 bases and J by 2 bases, with 21 bases between. This CDR3 comprises 15 residues. Per germline, CDR1 SQVTM and CDR2 ANQGSEA.

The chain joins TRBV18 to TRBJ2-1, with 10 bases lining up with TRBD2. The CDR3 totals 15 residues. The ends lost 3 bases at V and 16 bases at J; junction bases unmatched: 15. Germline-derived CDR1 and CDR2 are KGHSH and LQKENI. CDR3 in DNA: TGTGCCAGCTCACCCGGCCTAGCGGGAGTAGTAAGTAAATTCTTC. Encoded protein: CASSPGLAGVVSKFF.

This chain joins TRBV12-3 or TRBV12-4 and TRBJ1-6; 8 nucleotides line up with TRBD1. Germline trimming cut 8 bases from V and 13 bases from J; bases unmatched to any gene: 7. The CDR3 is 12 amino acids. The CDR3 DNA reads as TGTGCCAGCGGGGGACAGGTCGGGCCCCTCCACTTT. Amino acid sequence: CASGGQVGPLHF.

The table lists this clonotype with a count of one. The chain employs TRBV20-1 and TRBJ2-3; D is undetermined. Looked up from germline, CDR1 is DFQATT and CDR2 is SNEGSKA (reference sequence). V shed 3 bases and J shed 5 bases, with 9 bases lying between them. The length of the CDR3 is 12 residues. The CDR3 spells CSASRIRDTQYF. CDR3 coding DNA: TGCAGTGCTAGCCGGATTAGAGATACGCAGTATTTT.

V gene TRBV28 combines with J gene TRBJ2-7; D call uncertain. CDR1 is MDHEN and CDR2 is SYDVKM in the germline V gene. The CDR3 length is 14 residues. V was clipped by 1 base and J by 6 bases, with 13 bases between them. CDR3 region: CASSLFRGAAEQYF. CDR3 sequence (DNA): TGTGCCAGCAGTTTATTTCGTGGTGCGGCCGAGCAGTACTTC.

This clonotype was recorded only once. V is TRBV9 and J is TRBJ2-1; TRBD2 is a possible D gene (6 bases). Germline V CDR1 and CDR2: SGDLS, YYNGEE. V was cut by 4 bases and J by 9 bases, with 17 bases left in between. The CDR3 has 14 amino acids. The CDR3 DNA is TGTGCCAGCAGCCAACTTACTAGCCGCGGTGAGCAGTTCTTC. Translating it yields CASSQLTSRGEQFF.

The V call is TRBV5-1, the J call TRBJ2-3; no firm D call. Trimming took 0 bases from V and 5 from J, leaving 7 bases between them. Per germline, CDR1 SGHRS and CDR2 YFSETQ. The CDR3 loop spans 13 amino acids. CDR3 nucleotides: TGCGCCAGCAGCTTGGATACCGGAGATACGCAGTATTTT. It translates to CASSLDTGDTQYF.

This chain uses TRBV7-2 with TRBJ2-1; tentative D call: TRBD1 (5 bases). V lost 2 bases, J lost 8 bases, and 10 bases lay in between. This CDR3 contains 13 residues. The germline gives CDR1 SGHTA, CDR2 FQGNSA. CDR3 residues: CASSLWVRDEQFF. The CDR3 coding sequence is TGTGCCAGCAGCTTATGGGTCAGGGATGAGCAGTTCTTC. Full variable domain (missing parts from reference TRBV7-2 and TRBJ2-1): GAGVSQSPSNKVTEKGKDVELRCDPISGHTALYWYRQSLGQGLEFLIYFQGNSAPDKSGLPSDRFSAERTGGSVSTLTIQRTQQEDSAVYLCASSLWVRDEQFFGPGTRLTVL.

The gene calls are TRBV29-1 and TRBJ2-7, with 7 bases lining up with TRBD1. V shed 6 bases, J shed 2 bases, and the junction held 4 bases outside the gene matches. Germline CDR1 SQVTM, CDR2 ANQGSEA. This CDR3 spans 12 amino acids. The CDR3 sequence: CSVEGQPYEQYF. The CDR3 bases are TGCAGCGTCGAGGGACAGCCCTACGAGCAGTACTTC.

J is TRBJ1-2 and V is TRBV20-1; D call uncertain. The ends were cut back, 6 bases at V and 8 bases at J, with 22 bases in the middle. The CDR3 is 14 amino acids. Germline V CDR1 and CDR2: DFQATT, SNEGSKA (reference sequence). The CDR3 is CSAKLRGPGVGYTF. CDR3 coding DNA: TGCAGTGCAAAACTTAGAGGTCCCGGAGTGGGCTACACCTTC.

The CDR3 reads CASSLSGGAFF. The CDR3 DNA reads TGTGCCAGCAGCTTATCTGGGGGAGCTTTCTTT. The gene calls are TRBV12-3 or TRBV12-4 and TRBJ1-1; possibly TRBD1 for D (5 bases). CDR3 size: 11 residues. V lost 6 bases and J lost 10, with 12 bases in between.

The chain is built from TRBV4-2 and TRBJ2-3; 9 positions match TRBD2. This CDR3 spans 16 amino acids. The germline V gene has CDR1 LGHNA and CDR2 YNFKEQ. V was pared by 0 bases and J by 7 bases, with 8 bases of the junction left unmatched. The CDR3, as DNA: TGTGCCAGCAGCCAAGATAGAGGCGGGGGGGGTCATACGCAGTATTTT. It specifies CASSQDRGGGGHTQYF.

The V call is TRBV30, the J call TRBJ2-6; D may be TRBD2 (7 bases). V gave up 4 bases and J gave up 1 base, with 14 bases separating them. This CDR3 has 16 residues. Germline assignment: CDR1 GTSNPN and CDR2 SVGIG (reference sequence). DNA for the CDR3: TGTGCCTGGAACCTAAGGGGGGGTTCTGGGGCCAACGTCCTGACTTTC. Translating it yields CAWNLRGGSGANVLTF.

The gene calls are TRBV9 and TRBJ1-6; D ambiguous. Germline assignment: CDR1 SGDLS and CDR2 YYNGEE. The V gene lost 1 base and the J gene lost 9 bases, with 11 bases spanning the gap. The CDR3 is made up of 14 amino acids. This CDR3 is CASSVISGISPLHF. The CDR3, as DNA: TGTGCCAGCAGCGTAATATCTGGGATTTCACCCCTCCACTTT.

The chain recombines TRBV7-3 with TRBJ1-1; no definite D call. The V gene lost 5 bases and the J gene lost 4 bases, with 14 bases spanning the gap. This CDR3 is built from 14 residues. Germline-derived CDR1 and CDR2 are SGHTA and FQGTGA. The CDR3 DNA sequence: TGTGCCAGCAGCGAAAGGGCACAGAGCACTGAAGCTTTCTTT. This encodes CASSERAQSTEAFF.

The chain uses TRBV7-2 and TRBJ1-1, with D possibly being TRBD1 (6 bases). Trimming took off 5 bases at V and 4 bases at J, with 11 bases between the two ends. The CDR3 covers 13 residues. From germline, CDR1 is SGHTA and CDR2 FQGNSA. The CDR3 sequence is CASSAYRVTEAFF. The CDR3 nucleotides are TGTGCCAGCAGCGCCTACAGGGTCACTGAAGCTTTCTTT.

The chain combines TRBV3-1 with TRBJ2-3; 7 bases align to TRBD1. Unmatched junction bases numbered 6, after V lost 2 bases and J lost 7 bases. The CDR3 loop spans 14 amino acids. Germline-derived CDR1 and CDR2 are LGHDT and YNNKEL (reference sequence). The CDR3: CASSQPYRGNTQYF. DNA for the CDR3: TGTGCCAGCAGCCAACCCTACAGGGGCAATACGCAGTATTTT.